This T cell receptor (beta chain) was retrieved from a study of cytomegalovirus exposure and HLA in healthy donors. Study-wide points: According to the study, roughly 180 TCR beta chains were cytomegalovirus-associated. High specificity and sensitivity for cytomegalovirus status were reported for the classifier. Subsequent analysis showed first-cohort TCR clusters tending to co-occur in some 120 validation repertoires.

In the case of this clone: The target antigen is unknown.

Profiling relied on immunoSEQ multiplex PCR, and the TCRdb table lists in-frame clones only, not all of them. The sample includes roughly 150,000 clones, 94% of them seen just once. Deletions cut 0 bases from V and 4 bases from J, with 10 bases between. CDR1 is SGHRS, CDR2 YFSETQ, per germline. The CDR3 runs to 14 residues. The donors formed part of the approximately 120-subject validation cohort, distinct from the roughly 620-subject first cohort. The chain has TRBV5-1 and TRBJ1-1, with a weak D call TRBD1 (5 bases). The sequence derives from a man aged 18 to 30 in good health and CMV-seropositive. The specimen was PBMCs. Here the CDR3 DNA reads TGCGCCAGCAGCTTGGCCGGCGGGGCCACTGAAGCTTTCTTT. The encoded protein is CASSLAGGATEAFF.